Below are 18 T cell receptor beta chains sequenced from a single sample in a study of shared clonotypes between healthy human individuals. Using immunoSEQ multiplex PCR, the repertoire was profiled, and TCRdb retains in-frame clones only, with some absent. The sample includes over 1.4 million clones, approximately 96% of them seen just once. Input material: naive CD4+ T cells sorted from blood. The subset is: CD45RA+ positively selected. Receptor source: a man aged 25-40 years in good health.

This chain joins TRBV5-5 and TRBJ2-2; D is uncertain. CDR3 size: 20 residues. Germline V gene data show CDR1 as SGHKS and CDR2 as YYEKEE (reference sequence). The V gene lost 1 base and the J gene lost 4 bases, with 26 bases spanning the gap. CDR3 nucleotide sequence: TGTGCCAGCAGCTTGATGTCGGTTAGCAACCGTATACCCAGCACCGGGGAGCTGTTTTTT. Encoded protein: CASSLMSVSNRIPSTGELFF.

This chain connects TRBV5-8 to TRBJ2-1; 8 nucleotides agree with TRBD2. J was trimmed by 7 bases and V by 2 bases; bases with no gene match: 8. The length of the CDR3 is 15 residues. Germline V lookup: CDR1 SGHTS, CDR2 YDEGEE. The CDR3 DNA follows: TGTGCCAGCAGCTTCCGGTGGTCGGGGGGGAATGAGCAGTTCTTC. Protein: CASSFRWSGGNEQFF.

In DNA form, the CDR3 reads TGTGCCAGCAGCTCATCACTAGCGGGTTTCCCAGATACGCAGTATTTT. Encoded protein: CASSSSLAGFPDTQYF. The chain couples TRBV7-2 to TRBJ2-3; 9 nucleotides line up with TRBD2. Germline-derived CDR1 and CDR2 are SGHTA and FQGNSA. The junction had 9 bases not matched to a gene; V was cut back by 4 bases and J by 4 bases. CDR3 length equals 16 residues.

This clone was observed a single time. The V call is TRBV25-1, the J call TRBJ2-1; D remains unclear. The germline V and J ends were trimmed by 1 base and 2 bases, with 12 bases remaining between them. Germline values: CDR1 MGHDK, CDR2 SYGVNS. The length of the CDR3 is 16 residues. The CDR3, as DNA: TGTGCCAGCAGTGAATTGGGCGCCCCTACCTACAATGAGCAGTTCTTC. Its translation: CASSELGAPTYNEQFF.

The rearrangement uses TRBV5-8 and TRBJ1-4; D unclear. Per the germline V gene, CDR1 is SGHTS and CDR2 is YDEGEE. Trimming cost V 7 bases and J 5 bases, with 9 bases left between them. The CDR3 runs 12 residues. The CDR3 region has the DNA TGTGCCAGCGCGGACTTCAATGAAAAACTGTTTTTT. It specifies CASADFNEKLFF.

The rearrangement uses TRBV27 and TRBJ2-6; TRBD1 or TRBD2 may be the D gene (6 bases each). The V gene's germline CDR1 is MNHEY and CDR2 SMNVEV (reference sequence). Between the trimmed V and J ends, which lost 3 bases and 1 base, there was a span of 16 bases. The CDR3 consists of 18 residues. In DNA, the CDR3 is TGTGCCAGCAGTTTCCACCCGGGGGCGCCATCTGGGGCCAACGTCCTGACTTTC. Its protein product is CASSFHPGAPSGANVLTF.

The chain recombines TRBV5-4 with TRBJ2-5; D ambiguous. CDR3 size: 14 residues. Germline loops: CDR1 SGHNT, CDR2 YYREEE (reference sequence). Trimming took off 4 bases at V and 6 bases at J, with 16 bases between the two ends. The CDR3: CASSPPRPQKTQYF. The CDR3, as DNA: TGTGCCAGCAGCCCCCCTAGACCCCAGAAGACCCAGTACTTC.

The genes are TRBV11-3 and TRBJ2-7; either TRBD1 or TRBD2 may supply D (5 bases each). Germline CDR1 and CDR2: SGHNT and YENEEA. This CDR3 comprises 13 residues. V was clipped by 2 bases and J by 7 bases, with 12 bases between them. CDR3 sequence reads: CASSLWDLGEQYF. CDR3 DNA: TGTGCCAGCAGCTTATGGGACCTTGGGGAGCAGTACTTC.

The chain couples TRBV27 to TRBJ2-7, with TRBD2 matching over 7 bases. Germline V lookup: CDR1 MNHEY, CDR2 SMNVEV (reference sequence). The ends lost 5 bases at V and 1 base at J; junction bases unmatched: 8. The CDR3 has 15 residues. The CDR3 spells CASSPKAGRSYEQYF. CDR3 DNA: TGTGCCAGCAGTCCGAAAGCGGGAAGATCCTACGAGCAGTACTTC.

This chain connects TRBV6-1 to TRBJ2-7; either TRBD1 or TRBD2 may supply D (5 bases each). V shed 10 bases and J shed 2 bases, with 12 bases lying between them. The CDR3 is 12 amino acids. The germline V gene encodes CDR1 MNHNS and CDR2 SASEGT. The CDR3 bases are TGTGCCACCCGGGGACCTACCTACGAGCAGTACTTC. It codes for CATRGPTYEQYF.

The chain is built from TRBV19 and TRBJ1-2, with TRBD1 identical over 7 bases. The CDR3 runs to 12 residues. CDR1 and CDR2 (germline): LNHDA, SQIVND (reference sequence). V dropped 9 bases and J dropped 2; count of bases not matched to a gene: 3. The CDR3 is CASGTENYGYTF. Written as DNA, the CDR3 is TGTGCCAGCGGGACAGAGAACTATGGCTACACCTTC.

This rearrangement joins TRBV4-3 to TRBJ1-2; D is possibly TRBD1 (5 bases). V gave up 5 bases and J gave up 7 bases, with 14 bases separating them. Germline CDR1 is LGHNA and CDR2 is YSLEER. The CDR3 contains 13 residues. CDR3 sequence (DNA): TGCGCCAGCAGCTCCCGGCAGGGCGCTGGCTACACCTTC. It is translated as CASSSRQGAGYTF.

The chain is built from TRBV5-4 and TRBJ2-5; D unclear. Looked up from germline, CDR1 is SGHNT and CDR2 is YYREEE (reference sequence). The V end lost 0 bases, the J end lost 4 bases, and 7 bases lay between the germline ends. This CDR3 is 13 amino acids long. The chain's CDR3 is CASSLEAPETQYF. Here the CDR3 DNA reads TGTGCCAGCAGCTTGGAGGCCCCAGAGACCCAGTACTTC.

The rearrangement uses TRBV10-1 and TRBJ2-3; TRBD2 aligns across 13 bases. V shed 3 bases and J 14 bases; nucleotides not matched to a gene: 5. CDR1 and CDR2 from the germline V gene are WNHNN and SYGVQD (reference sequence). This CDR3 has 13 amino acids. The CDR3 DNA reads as TGCGCCAGCAGTGATAAGACTAGCGGGAGGTCGTATTTT. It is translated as CASSDKTSGRSYF.

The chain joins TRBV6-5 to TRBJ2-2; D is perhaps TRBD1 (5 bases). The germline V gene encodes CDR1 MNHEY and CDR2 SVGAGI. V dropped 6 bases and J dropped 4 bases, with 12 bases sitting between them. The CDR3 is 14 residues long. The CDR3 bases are TGTGCCAGCAGCTCCAGGGTGGCCACCGGGGAGCTGTTTTTT. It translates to CASSSRVATGELFF.

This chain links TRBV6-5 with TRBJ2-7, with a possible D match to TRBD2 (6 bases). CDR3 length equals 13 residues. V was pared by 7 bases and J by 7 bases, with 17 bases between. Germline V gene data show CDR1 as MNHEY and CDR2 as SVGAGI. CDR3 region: CASTKEGPGEQYF. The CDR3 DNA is TGTGCCAGCACCAAGGAGGGCCCGGGGGAGCAGTACTTC.

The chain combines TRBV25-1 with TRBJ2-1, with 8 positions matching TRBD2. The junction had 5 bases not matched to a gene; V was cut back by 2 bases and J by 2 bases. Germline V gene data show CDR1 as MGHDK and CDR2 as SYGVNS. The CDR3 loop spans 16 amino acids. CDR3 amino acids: CASSEVNGRAYNEQFF. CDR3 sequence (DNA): TGTGCCAGCAGTGAAGTGAACGGGAGGGCCTACAATGAGCAGTTCTTC.

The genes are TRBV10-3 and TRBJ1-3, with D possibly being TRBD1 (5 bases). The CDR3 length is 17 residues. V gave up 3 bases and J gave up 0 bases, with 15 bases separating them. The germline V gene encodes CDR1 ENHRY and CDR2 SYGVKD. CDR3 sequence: CAISDLQTGVSGNTIYF. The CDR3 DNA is TGTGCCATCAGTGACCTACAAACAGGAGTCTCTGGAAACACCATATATTTT.